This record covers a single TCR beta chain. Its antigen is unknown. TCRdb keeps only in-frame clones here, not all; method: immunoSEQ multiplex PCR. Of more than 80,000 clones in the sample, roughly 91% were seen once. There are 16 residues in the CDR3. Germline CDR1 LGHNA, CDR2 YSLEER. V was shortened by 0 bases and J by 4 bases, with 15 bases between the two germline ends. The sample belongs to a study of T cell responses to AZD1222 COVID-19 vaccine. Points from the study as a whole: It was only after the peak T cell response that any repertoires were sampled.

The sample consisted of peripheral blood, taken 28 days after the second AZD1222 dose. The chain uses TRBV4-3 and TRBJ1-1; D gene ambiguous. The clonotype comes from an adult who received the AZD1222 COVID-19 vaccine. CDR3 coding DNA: TGCGCCAGCAGCCAAGATCTGTCCAGGCCGGGCACTGAAGCTTTCTTT. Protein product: CASSQDLSRPGTEAFF.